The 24 T cell receptor beta chains in this list originate from one sample, sequenced in a study of T-cell reconstitution after alpha-beta-depleted transplantation in children. TCRbeta library preparation incorporated unique molecular identifiers. TCRdb ran MiXCR on the PCR reads and lists one entry per CDR3 protein. There are 350,000 to 450,000 distinct CDR3 sequences in the sample; roughly 22% occur only once, and 3.5% to 4% lies in the top ten. Material: PBMCs from the stem cell graft donor, obtained from the stem cell graft. These TCRs come from a human donor who donated a stem cell graft to a child with acute myeloid leukemia.

This rearrangement joins TRBV29-1 to TRBJ1-1; 10 positions match TRBD1. The germline CDR1 and CDR2 sequences are SQVTM and ANQGSEA. The length of the CDR3 is 19 residues. The trim removed 5 bases at V and 0 bases at J, leaving 18 bases unmatched. The CDR3 DNA follows: TGCAGCGTTCATATTCTACCGGGACAGGGGCGCCTTATGAACACTGAAGCTTTCTTT. It yields the protein CSVHILPGQGRLMNTEAFF.

The V call is TRBV10-2, the J call TRBJ1-2; D call uncertain. CDR3 length: 12 residues. Trimming removed 3 bases from V and 4 bases from J, with 6 bases in between. Per the germline V gene, CDR1 is WSHSY and CDR2 is SAAADI. The CDR3 DNA sequence: TGCGCCAGCAGTGATAATGGCTATGGCTACACCTTC. It specifies CASSDNGYGYTF.

This sequence joins TRBV5-1 and TRBJ2-7, with 9 positions matching TRBD1. The trim removed 0 bases at V and 7 bases at J, leaving 8 bases unmatched. CDR3 length: 15 amino acids. The germline V gene has CDR1 SGHRS and CDR2 YFSETQ. The chain's CDR3 is CASSLAFRTGDEQYF. The CDR3, as DNA: TGCGCCAGCAGCTTGGCTTTCCGGACAGGGGATGAGCAGTACTTC. Full variable domain (remainder filled in from reference TRBV5-1 and TRBJ2-7): KAGVTQTPRYLIKTRGQQVTLSCSPISGHRSVSWYQQTPGQGLQFLFEYFSETQRNKGNFPGRFSGRQFSNSRSEMNVSTLELGDSALYLCASSLAFRTGDEQYFGPGTRLTVT.

This rearrangement joins TRBV6-2 or TRBV6-3 to TRBJ2-1; no clear D. The V end was cut by 8 bases, the J end by 10 bases, with 12 bases between. Germline CDR1 and CDR2: MNHEY and SVGEGT. The CDR3 runs 11 residues. The CDR3: CASLRNQEQFF. The CDR3 bases are TGTGCCAGCCTGAGAAATCAAGAGCAGTTCTTC.

The chain has TRBV3-1 and TRBJ2-3; 9 nucleotides agree with TRBD1. Trimming cost V 4 bases and J 2 bases; bases outside gene matches: 1. In germline, CDR1 is LGHDT, CDR2 YNNKEL (reference sequence). This CDR3 comprises 14 residues. The CDR3 coding sequence is TGTGCCAGCAGCCGGGACAGGGTCACAGATACGCAGTATTTT. Protein sequence: CASSRDRVTDTQYF.

This clonotype has just a few counts. The chain recombines TRBV28 with TRBJ2-2; TRBD1 agrees at 8 bases. The germline CDR1 and CDR2 sequences are MDHEN and SYDVKM. J was trimmed by 3 bases and V by 3 bases; bases with no gene match: 3. The CDR3 has 15 residues. The CDR3 bases are TGTGCCAGCAGTTTGGGACAGGAGTACACCGGGGAGCTGTTTTTT. This translates into CASSLGQEYTGELFF.

This clonotype occurred a few times. The gene calls are TRBV24-1 and TRBJ2-3; tentatively, D is TRBD1 or TRBD2 (5 bases each). The germline CDR1 and CDR2 sequences are KGHDR and SFDVKD. The CDR3 is 16 amino acids. V dropped 3 bases and J dropped 0 bases, with 12 bases sitting between them. The CDR3 DNA reads as TGTGCCACCAGTGATCTGGAACGGGACAGCACAGATACGCAGTATTTT. Protein product: CATSDLERDSTDTQYF.

This clonotype was recorded many times. The chain uses TRBV29-1 and TRBJ2-5; D remains ambiguous. The V end was cut by 4 bases, the J end by 5 bases, with 11 bases between. The CDR3 loop spans 12 amino acids. Germline CDR1 is SQVTM and CDR2 is ANQGSEA. The CDR3 here is CSVGGLGETQYF. CDR3 sequence (DNA): TGCAGCGTTGGTGGTCTGGGGGAGACCCAGTACTTC.

In its sample, this clonotype was seen many times. The genes are TRBV6-2 or TRBV6-3 and TRBJ1-1; D call uncertain. Germline V lookup: CDR1 MNHEY, CDR2 SVGEGT. The CDR3 spans 11 residues. The V and J ends lost 7 bases and 3 bases respectively, with 6 bases between them. For the CDR3, the DNA is TGTGCCAGCATAGTGGACACTGAAGCTTTCTTT. It translates to CASIVDTEAFF.

The J gene is TRBJ2-2, the V gene TRBV5-6, with 7 nucleotides matching TRBD1. The CDR3 runs to 16 residues. Germline assignment: CDR1 SGHDT and CDR2 YYEEEE. The junction had 7 bases not matched to a gene; V was cut back by 4 bases and J by 1 base. CDR3 nucleotide sequence: TGTGCCAGCAGCCGGGACAGACTCATGAACACCGGGGAGCTGTTTTTT. It yields the protein CASSRDRLMNTGELFF. Variable domain in full (rest from reference TRBV5-6 and TRBJ2-2): DAGVTQSPTHLIKTRGQQVTLRCSPKSGHDTVSWYQQALGQGPQFIFQYYEEEERQRGNFPDRFSGHQFPNYSSELNVNALLLGDSALYLCASSRDRLMNTGELFFGEGSRLTVL.

The chain employs TRBV9 and TRBJ2-5; D may correspond to TRBD1 or TRBD2 (5 bases each). Trimming took off 4 bases at V and 4 bases at J, with 17 bases between the two ends. The germline gives CDR1 SGDLS, CDR2 YYNGEE. The length of the CDR3 is 15 residues. This CDR3 reads CASSSGLGTRETQYF. CDR3 bases: TGTGCCAGCAGCTCGGGATTGGGGACCCGAGAGACCCAGTACTTC.

This clonotype was found many times. The junction departs from the called germline gene at one end, perhaps through a read error. J is TRBJ2-2 and V is TRBV7-2; 12 positions agree with TRBD2. The CDR3 is made up of 15 amino acids. In germline, CDR1 is SGHTA, CDR2 FQGNSA. The CDR3 reads CASSLAGGSTGELFF. The DNA of the CDR3 is TGTGCCAGCAGCCTAGCGGGAGGGTCCACCGGGGAGCTGTTTTTT.

This clonotype was picked up a small number of times. This sequence joins TRBV6-5 and TRBJ2-3, with D possibly TRBD1 on 5 matching bases. This CDR3 has 16 residues. CDR1 and CDR2 from the germline V gene are MNHEY and SVGAGI. V lost 0 bases and J lost 6, with 16 bases in between. CDR3 DNA sequence: TGTGCCAGCAGTTACTCCCCAGGGTCGCCGCTTGATACGCAGTATTTT. Translating gives CASSYSPGSPLDTQYF.

This clonotype showed up many times. V and J are TRBV29-1 and TRBJ2-2, with TRBD2 matching 14 bases. Per germline, CDR1 SQVTM and CDR2 ANQGSEA. J was trimmed by 3 bases and V by 7 bases; bases with no gene match: 10. The CDR3 is 17 residues long. The CDR3 DNA follows: TGCAGCGCCGGGAGACTAGCGGGAGGGCTGGACACCGGGGAGCTGTTTTTT. As protein: CSAGRLAGGLDTGELFF.

The chain links TRBV6-6 to TRBJ1-1; D not resolved. The CDR3 has 13 residues. Germline lookup yields CDR1 MNHNY and CDR2 SVGAGI (reference sequence). Deletions cut 0 bases from V and 5 bases from J, with 7 bases between. CDR3 residues: CASSYSSLTEAFF. As DNA, the CDR3 is TGTGCCAGCAGTTACTCATCCTTGACTGAAGCTTTCTTT.

Only one count was recorded for this clonotype. The J gene is TRBJ1-1, the V gene TRBV29-1, with 7 bases identical to TRBD1. V dropped 6 bases and J dropped 4; count of bases not matched to a gene: 11. CDR1 SQVTM and CDR2 ANQGSEA come from the germline V gene. The CDR3 is 14 amino acids. The CDR3 bases are TGCAGCGTCCCAGGGGGGCCCGGGGGCACTGAAGCTTTCTTT. It encodes CSVPGGPGGTEAFF.

This clonotype has more than one count but fewer than ten. The chain is built from TRBV12-3 or TRBV12-4 and TRBJ2-2; 8 bases line up with TRBD1. The V segment lost 6 bases and the J segment 4 bases; nucleotides outside the gene matches: 4. This CDR3 comprises 14 residues. CDR3 nucleotides: TGTGCCAGCAGAGACAGGGGATTCACCGGGGAGCTGTTTTTT. Encoded protein: CASRDRGFTGELFF.

This clonotype appeared a few times. CDR3 DNA sequence: TGCGCCAGCAGCTCGGGAGTAAGAGCAGATACGCAGTATTTT. It yields the protein CASSSGVRADTQYF. The V call is TRBV5-1, the J call TRBJ2-3; D is possibly TRBD2 (6 bases). CDR1 and CDR2 (germline): SGHRS, YFSETQ. The CDR3 consists of 14 residues. With 3 bases removed from V and 4 bases from J, the gap between germline ends came to 12 bases.

This clonotype was observed a handful of times. This rearrangement joins TRBV7-2 to TRBJ2-5; TRBD1 or TRBD2 may be the D gene (6 bases each). V gave up 2 bases and J gave up 7 bases, with 14 bases separating them. The CDR3 contains 14 residues. Germline V gene lookup returns CDR1 SGHTA and CDR2 FQGNSA. Here the CDR3 reads CASSLLKGGVTQYF. DNA for the CDR3: TGTGCCAGCAGCTTACTAAAGGGGGGCGTGACCCAGTACTTC.

This clonotype was found many times. The CDR3 reads CSASWGGARGEQYF. The CDR3, as DNA: TGCAGTGCTAGTTGGGGGGGAGCCCGGGGGGAGCAGTACTTC. J is TRBJ2-7 and V is TRBV20-1, with TRBD2 identical over 7 bases. The germline gives CDR1 DFQATT, CDR2 SNEGSKA (reference sequence). V gave up 3 bases and J gave up 7 bases; unmatched junction bases: 12. The CDR3 is made up of 14 amino acids.

This clonotype was seen ten or more times. The chain combines TRBV19 with TRBJ2-3; 8 bases match TRBD2. CDR3 length equals 16 residues. The V segment lost 5 bases and the J segment 0 bases; nucleotides outside the gene matches: 7. Germline V gene sequence: CDR1 LNHDA, CDR2 SQIVND (reference sequence). The DNA for the CDR3 is TGTGCCAGTAGTTTCGGCGGGAGGCCCAGCACAGATACGCAGTATTTT. This gives the protein CASSFGGRPSTDTQYF.

At least ten counts were recorded for this clonotype. The CDR3 sequence is CTAVAGGPGNIQYF. The CDR3 coding sequence is TGCACCGCAGTAGCGGGAGGGCCCGGAAACATTCAGTACTTC. The genes are TRBV20-1 and TRBJ2-4; TRBD2 matches 11 bases. This CDR3 has 14 amino acids. Looked up from germline, CDR1 is DFQATT and CDR2 is SNEGSKA (reference sequence).

The rearrangement links TRBV3-1 to TRBJ1-1; a weak D match, TRBD1 (5 bases). V shed 1 base and J shed 5 bases, with 8 bases lying between them. This CDR3 has 13 amino acids. Looked up from germline, CDR1 is LGHDT and CDR2 is YNNKEL (reference sequence). The CDR3 is CASSQVRGTEAFF. The CDR3 coding sequence is TGTGCCAGCAGCCAAGTGAGGGGAACTGAAGCTTTCTTT. The variable domain in full, completed from reference TRBV3-1 and TRBJ1-1, reads DTAVSQTPKYLVTQMGNDKSIKCEQNLGHDTMYWYKQDSKKFLKIMFSYNNKELIINETVPNRFSPKSPDKAHLNLHINSLELGDSAVYFCASSQVRGTEAFFGQGTRLTVV.

This clonotype was seen many times. The chain joins TRBV24-1 to TRBJ2-3, with D unresolved. The CDR3 runs 18 residues. V was pared by 3 bases and J by 1 base, with 19 bases between. CDR1 and CDR2 (germline): KGHDR, SFDVKD. CDR3 sequence (DNA): TGTGCCACCAGTGATCCACGCGGCGGACCGGTGGGCACAGATACGCAGTATTTT. This gives the protein CATSDPRGGPVGTDTQYF.